This TCR beta chain was profiled in a study of blood T cell repertoires in COVID-19. Overall study: Whether acute or convalescent, the COVID-19 samples came from the United States, Italy and Spain. In each case, the material was cDNA or gDNA derived from T cells, B-cell-depleted T cells, or PBMCs.

Between the trimmed V and J ends, which lost 0 bases and 6 bases, there was a span of 16 bases. This CDR3 has 16 residues. The germline V gene has CDR1 SGHRS and CDR2 YFSETQ. TCRdb keeps only in-frame clones here, not all; method: immunoSEQ multiplex PCR. Among a few hundred thousand clones, approximately 86% were seen once, and the ten largest hold 7.1%. The Seattle patients, enrolled during active infection, were followed longitudinally. The gene calls are TRBV5-1 and TRBJ2-1; TRBD2 might be the D (7 bases). The sequenced sample was peripheral blood. The clonotype was recovered from an older woman with COVID-19, enrolled during active disease. CDR3 sequence: CASSLVGGASANEQFF. The CDR3 region has the DNA TGCGCCAGCAGCTTGGTTGGGGGGGCCTCCGCCAATGAGCAGTTCTTC.